This entry lists 5 T cell receptor beta chains sequenced from one sample in a study of T cell responses to AZD1222 COVID-19 vaccine. Sequenced by immunoSEQ multiplex PCR; TCRdb stores in-frame clones only, minus some. The sample holds roughly 120,000 clones; roughly four fifths are singletons and the top ten take about 9.5%. Sequences were derived from peripheral blood, sampled on day 0 of AZD1222 vaccination. These receptors were collected from an adult in good health.

This chain links TRBV28 with TRBJ1-5; 7 bases agree with TRBD1. This CDR3 comprises 15 residues. The V gene's germline CDR1 is MDHEN and CDR2 SYDVKM. The junction had 2 bases not matched to a gene; V was cut back by 3 bases and J by 0 bases. The CDR3 DNA reads as TGTGCCAGCAGTTTCCACAGGGGTAGCAATCAGCCCCAGCATTTT. Translation: CASSFHRGSNQPQHF. The whole variable domain, remainder taken from reference TRBV28 and TRBJ1-5, is DVKVTQSSRYLVKRTGEKVFLECVQDMDHENMFWYRQDPGLGLRLIYFSYDVKMKEKGDIPEGYSVSREKKERFSLILESASTNQTSMYLCASSFHRGSNQPQHFGDGTRLSIL.

The rearrangement uses TRBV7-9 and TRBJ2-6, with 9 bases identical to TRBD1. The CDR3 is made up of 17 amino acids. From germline, CDR1 is SEHNR and CDR2 FQNEAQ (reference sequence). The V gene end was trimmed by 5 bases and the J gene end by 1 base; junction bases not matched to a gene: 6. This CDR3 is CASSVGQGSSGANVLTF. CDR3 nucleotides: TGTGCCAGCAGCGTGGGACAGGGATCATCTGGGGCCAACGTCCTGACTTTC.

The chain joins TRBV5-4 to TRBJ2-5; D is perhaps TRBD2 (6 bases). The CDR3 is 16 amino acids. V gave up 4 bases and J gave up 5 bases, with 21 bases separating them. CDR1 SGHNT and CDR2 YYREEE come from the germline V gene (reference sequence). The CDR3 sequence is CASSQMRGWEEETQYF. The DNA of the CDR3 is TGTGCCAGCAGCCAGATGAGGGGATGGGAGGAGGAGACCCAGTACTTC.

The V gene is TRBV28, the J gene TRBJ2-3, with D hard to call. The germline CDR1 and CDR2 sequences are MDHEN and SYDVKM. CDR3 length equals 13 residues. With 5 bases removed from V and 2 bases from J, the gap between germline ends came to 8 bases. The CDR3 coding sequence is TGTGCCAGCAGTCTAACCACCACAGATACGCAGTATTTT. Translated, it gives CASSLTTTDTQYF.

The chain is built from TRBV7-2 and TRBJ2-5; 7 bases agree with TRBD2. Looked up from germline, CDR1 is SGHTA and CDR2 is FQGNSA. The CDR3 consists of 13 residues. The junction had 4 bases not matched to a gene; V was cut back by 5 bases and J by 4 bases. CDR3 coding DNA: TGTGCCAGCAGCCTCCCTAGCGGAGAGACCCAGTACTTC. This codes for CASSLPSGETQYF.